These 17 T cell receptor beta chains share one sample of origin, sequenced in a study of T cells in Graves' hyperthyroidism and ophthalmopathy (dated by TCRdb to the late 2010s). The method was multiplex PCR. Sequencing was carried out with an Illumina HiSeq 2000. TCR beta CDR3 regions were amplified from RNA transcripts. For the first round of RT-PCR on the TCR CDR3, the HTBI primer set was used together with the Qiagen OneStep RT-PCR kit. TCRdb itself trimmed the public reads at Q25 with fastp, ran MiXCR and retained productive beta chains. Identical CDR3 protein sequences are pooled into one entry, listed with their most common genes and DNA. Within this sample are some 400,000 distinct CDR3 sequences, with approximately 14% of them counted one time only. The top ten hold approximately 11% of the sample. Specimen: blood. All receptors derive from a woman in her sixties with Graves' hyperthyroidism.

There are a few counts of this clonotype. The V and J genes are TRBV20-1 and TRBJ2-5; TRBD2 agrees at 15 bases. This CDR3 comprises 15 residues. The germline V gene encodes CDR1 DFQATT and CDR2 SNEGSKA (reference sequence). With 5 bases clipped from V and 1 base from J, the junction kept 2 bases outside the gene matches. The CDR3 DNA sequence: TGCAGTGCTGAGGGACTAGCGGGGGGCCAAGAGACCCAGTACTTC. Amino acid sequence: CSAEGLAGGQETQYF.

This clonotype occurred many times. V gene TRBV18 combines with J gene TRBJ2-1, with D perhaps matching TRBD1 or TRBD2 (5 bases each). This CDR3 contains 14 residues. Germline V lookup: CDR1 KGHSH, CDR2 LQKENI. V was pared by 3 bases and J by 5 bases, with 11 bases between. The CDR3 nucleotides read TGTGCCAGCTCACCCCCTGGGACCAACAATGAGCAGTTCTTC. Protein: CASSPPGTNNEQFF.

The J gene is TRBJ2-3, the V gene TRBV25-1; D might be TRBD2 (5 bases). V lost 4 bases, J lost 0 bases, and 17 bases lay in between. The CDR3 has 17 amino acids. Germline-derived CDR1 and CDR2 are MGHDK and SYGVNS. The CDR3 DNA reads TGTGCCAGCAGTGTCCCAGGAGGCGGAAGGAGCACAGATACGCAGTATTTT. Amino acid sequence: CASSVPGGGRSTDTQYF.

This clonotype was counted only a few times. This chain links TRBV27 with TRBJ1-2; possible D gene TRBD1, 5 bases. V was pared by 6 bases and J by 8 bases, with 19 bases between. Per germline, CDR1 MNHEY and CDR2 SMNVEV (reference sequence). The CDR3 covers 14 residues. The CDR3 is CASSPIQGTGGYTF. CDR3 coding DNA: TGTGCCAGCAGCCCCATTCAGGGTACAGGCGGCTACACCTTC.

This clonotype was seen ten or more times. The V call is TRBV28, the J call TRBJ1-5; TRBD1 might be the D (6 bases). The CDR3 extends over 14 amino acids. CDR1 and CDR2 from the germline V gene are MDHEN and SYDVKM. V was shortened by 7 bases and J by 9 bases, with 19 bases between the two germline ends. CDR3 protein: CASNPGHTFSPQHF. The CDR3 DNA reads as TGTGCCAGCAACCCGGGACACACTTTTTCGCCCCAGCATTTT. Full variable domain (remainder filled in from reference TRBV28 and TRBJ1-5): DVKVTQSSRYLVKRTGEKVFLECVQDMDHENMFWYRQDPGLGLRLIYFSYDVKMKEKGDIPEGYSVSREKKERFSLILESASTNQTSMYLCASNPGHTFSPQHFGDGTRLSIL.

This clonotype was counted ten times or more. This chain connects TRBV20-1 to TRBJ1-1; possible D gene TRBD1, 6 bases. V lost 6 bases and J 3 bases, leaving 11 bases between the germline ends. CDR3 length: 12 amino acids. From germline, CDR1 is DFQATT and CDR2 SNEGSKA (reference sequence). The CDR3 here is CSARGGHTEAFF. Here the CDR3 DNA reads TGCAGTGCCCGGGGGGGGCACACTGAAGCTTTCTTT.

The rearrangement joins TRBV27 to TRBJ2-7; D is unclear. CDR1 and CDR2 from the germline V gene are MNHEY and SMNVEV (reference sequence). Trimming pared 0 bases from V and 8 bases from J, leaving 5 bases between. This CDR3 is built from 11 residues. In DNA, the CDR3 is TGTGCCAGCAGTTTATCTGGGAAGCAGTACTTC. Translating gives CASSLSGKQYF.

V usage is TRBV6-1 and J usage is TRBJ2-7; 8 bases map to TRBD1. Germline loops: CDR1 MNHNS, CDR2 SASEGT. J was trimmed by 5 bases and V by 8 bases; bases with no gene match: 14. The CDR3 totals 15 residues. CDR3 bases: TGTGCCAGCCCACCGGAGGGGCAGGGGGCGGACGAGCAGTACTTC. Its protein product is CASPPEGQGADEQYF.

This clonotype was recorded a few times. The chain combines TRBV10-3 with TRBJ1-2; TRBD1 agrees at 8 bases. The ends lost 0 bases at V and 8 bases at J; junction bases unmatched: 8. Germline V gene lookup returns CDR1 ENHRY and CDR2 SYGVKD. This CDR3 comprises 15 residues. CDR3 region: CAISESTGVYGGYTF. The CDR3, as DNA: TGTGCCATCAGTGAGTCGACAGGGGTGTATGGGGGCTACACCTTC.

This clonotype showed up many times. The rearrangement links TRBV11-2 to TRBJ2-7; weak D call: TRBD2 (5 bases). V dropped 5 bases and J dropped 3 bases, with 11 bases sitting between them. Germline loops: CDR1 SGHAT, CDR2 FQNNGV. The CDR3 is 13 residues long. The CDR3 is CASSPGSDYEQYF. CDR3 nucleotides: TGTGCCAGCAGCCCGGGAAGTGACTACGAGCAGTACTTC.

This clonotype was seen a few times. The chain is built from TRBV20-1 and TRBJ1-5; 9 positions match TRBD1. The germline V gene encodes CDR1 DFQATT and CDR2 SNEGSKA (reference sequence). After removal of 5 bases from V and 10 bases from J, the junction contained 9 bases not matched to a gene. The length of the CDR3 is 13 residues. The CDR3 sequence is CSALGTGKLPQHF. As DNA, the CDR3 is TGCAGTGCTTTAGGGACAGGGAAACTACCCCAGCATTTT.

This clonotype was observed a few times. The rearrangement links TRBV3-1 to TRBJ2-6; TRBD1 or TRBD2 may be the D gene (5 bases each). Germline-derived CDR1 and CDR2 are LGHDT and YNNKEL (reference sequence). This CDR3 contains 17 residues. The V gene lost 9 bases and the J gene lost 0 bases, with 18 bases spanning the gap. For the CDR3, the DNA is TGTGCCAGGGGAGTCGGTCAGGGAGACTCTGGGGCCAACGTCCTGACTTTC. It is translated as CARGVGQGDSGANVLTF.

Concerning this clonotype: A clone one base away is much larger, so this may be a read error. The chain carries TRBV11-1 and TRBJ2-1; 7 positions match TRBD2. The CDR3 consists of 15 residues. The germline gives CDR1 SGHAT, CDR2 FQDESV (reference sequence). The J segment lost 7 bases and the V segment lost 1 base, leaving 7 bases of the junction unmatched. The CDR3 nucleotides are TGTGCCAGCAGCTTAGGGGGAGGGCCGAGTAATGAGCAGTTCTTC. It is translated as CASSLGGGPSNEQFF.

This clonotype occurred many times. The V call is TRBV11-1, the J call TRBJ2-2; weak D call: TRBD2 (6 bases). Trimming left V 5 bases short and J 4 bases short, with 17 bases between. The CDR3 has 16 residues. Germline V gives CDR1 SGHAT, CDR2 FQDESV (reference sequence). The CDR3 DNA reads TGTGCCAGCAGCCCGCAGGGTTGGCGGGGCACCGGGGAGCTGTTTTTT. The encoded protein is CASSPQGWRGTGELFF.

This clonotype has a handful of counts. The chain combines TRBV19 with TRBJ2-6; unclear D gene. Germline-derived CDR1 and CDR2 are LNHDA and SQIVND (reference sequence). The CDR3 totals 15 residues. V gave up 7 bases and J gave up 0 bases, with 10 bases separating them. The chain's CDR3 is CASTVTSSGANVLTF. The CDR3 region has the DNA TGTGCCAGTACCGTGACGAGCTCTGGGGCCAACGTCCTGACTTTC.

This clonotype was counted ten times or more. The V gene is TRBV2, the J gene TRBJ2-3; D is perhaps TRBD1 (6 bases). Germline loops: CDR1 SNHLY, CDR2 FYNNEI. This CDR3 is built from 16 residues. V lost 6 bases and J lost 9, with 25 bases in between. The CDR3 nucleotides read TGTGCCAGCAGGAGGACCGGACAGTATAACAGTGAGACGCAGTATTTT. Translated, it gives CASRRTGQYNSETQYF.

This clonotype was detected ten times or more. This chain uses TRBV2 with TRBJ1-1, with 9 bases lining up with TRBD1. The CDR3 totals 14 residues. From germline, CDR1 is SNHLY and CDR2 FYNNEI. J gave up 4 bases and V 6 bases, and 6 bases lay outside the gene matches. For the CDR3, the DNA is TGTGCCAGCAGGGCTACAGGGGGCGGCACTGAAGCTTTCTTT. Its translation: CASRATGGGTEAFF.